This TCR beta chain originates from a study of blood T cell repertoires in COVID-19. Study as a whole: The analysed material was cDNA or gDNA that came from T cells, B-cell-depleted T cells, or PBMCs.

Original handling: Nucleated cell number was recorded as an estimate derived from reference gene primer amplification. Generated by immunoSEQ multiplex PCR, the TCRdb table keeps only in-frame clones and is missing some. The V and J calls and clone size were taken over from that table, and D and trimming were inferred from the DNA. Of about 58,000 clones in the sample, roughly 90% are singletons; the top ten hold about 13%. From germline, CDR1 is SGHDT and CDR2 YYEEEE. The CDR3 consists of 16 residues. The V end lost 4 bases, the J end lost 3 bases, and 18 bases lay between the germline ends. This TCR came from a man aged 55 to 70 with active COVID-19. Sequenced sample: peripheral blood. V usage is TRBV5-6 and J usage is TRBJ2-3; D is ambiguous. CDR3 protein: CASSMKEAYKTDTQYF. Here the CDR3 DNA reads TGTGCCAGCAGCATGAAGGAAGCGTACAAGACAGATACGCAGTATTTT.